Below are 29 T cell receptor beta chains sequenced from a single sample in a study of blood T cell repertoires in COVID-19. Assay used: immunoSEQ multiplex PCR; TCRdb lists only in-frame clones, some missing. The data contain 110,000 to 150,000 clones, more than 70% of them singletons. Sequencing was carried out using peripheral blood. The receptors here all came from a man over 45 with active or convalescent COVID-19.

The chain recombines TRBV28 with TRBJ2-1; 11 bases are a match to TRBD1. CDR3 length equals 14 residues. J gave up 7 bases and V 4 bases, and 3 bases lay outside the gene matches. Germline V lookup: CDR1 MDHEN, CDR2 SYDVKM. CDR3 region: CASSSGQGGNEQFF. CDR3 DNA: TGTGCCAGCAGTTCGGGACAGGGGGGGAATGAGCAGTTCTTC.

This clone was seen just once. DNA of the CDR3: TGTGCCAGCAGTTACCGGGAGCTCAGGGGGAAGAACACCGGGGAGCTGTTTTTT. Residues: CASSYRELRGKNTGELFF. The J gene is TRBJ2-2, the V gene TRBV3-1 (or the pseudogene TRBV3-2); a weak D match, TRBD1 (7 bases). This CDR3 region has 18 residues. With 6 bases removed from V and 1 base from J, the gap between germline ends came to 21 bases. Germline values: CDR1 LGHDT, CDR2 YNNKEL (reference sequence).

This sequence joins TRBV6-5 and TRBJ2-7, with 11 positions matching TRBD1. This CDR3 has 15 amino acids. Germline loops: CDR1 MNHEY, CDR2 SVGAGI. Germline trimming cut 7 bases from V and 5 bases from J; bases unmatched to any gene: 10. The CDR3 DNA follows: TGTGCCAGCATAAAGAGGACAGGGGGCACGGACGAGCAGTACTTC. This gives the protein CASIKRTGGTDEQYF.

The chain recombines TRBV28 with TRBJ2-7; 8 bases are shared with TRBD1. Germline trimming cut 6 bases from V and 2 bases from J; bases unmatched to any gene: 6. This CDR3 has 14 amino acids. Germline V lookup: CDR1 MDHEN, CDR2 SYDVKM. The chain's CDR3 is CASRLQGVPYEQYF. The CDR3 region has the DNA TGTGCCAGCAGATTACAGGGGGTCCCCTACGAGCAGTACTTC.

This chain joins TRBV7-2 and TRBJ1-3; D remains ambiguous. Trimming took off 1 base at V and 0 bases at J, with 10 bases between the two ends. This CDR3 comprises 16 residues. Germline-derived CDR1 and CDR2 are SGHTA and FQGNSA. DNA for the CDR3: TGTGCCAGCAGCTTAGGGTCGGGGAGCTCTGGAAACACCATATATTTT. Translated: CASSLGSGSSGNTIYF. Variable domain in full (rest from reference TRBV7-2 and TRBJ1-3): GAGVSQSPSNKVTEKGKDVELRCDPISGHTALYWYRQSLGQGLEFLIYFQGNSAPDKSGLPSDRFSAERTGGSVSTLTIQRTQQEDSAVYLCASSLGSGSSGNTIYFGEGSWLTVV.

The chain couples TRBV2 to TRBJ1-1; perhaps TRBD1 as D (5 bases). V was pared by 8 bases and J by 0 bases, with 13 bases between. This CDR3 comprises 14 residues. CDR1 SNHLY and CDR2 FYNNEI come from the germline V gene. The CDR3, as DNA: TGTGCCAGCGGCAGGGAATTTCTGAACACTGAAGCTTTCTTT. Translated: CASGREFLNTEAFF.

This clone was detected only once. The chain carries TRBV5-1 and TRBJ1-5; no firm D call. The CDR3 sequence is 14 residues long. CDR1 is SGHRS and CDR2 is YFSETQ in the germline V gene. With 0 bases removed from V and 9 bases from J, the gap between germline ends came to 13 bases. CDR3 region: CASSLDAGNRPQHF. The CDR3 coding sequence is TGCGCCAGCAGCTTGGACGCAGGCAACAGGCCCCAGCATTTT.

The V and J genes are TRBV18 and TRBJ1-4; D is possibly TRBD1 (6 bases). The V end lost 3 bases, the J end lost 4 bases, and 9 bases lay between the germline ends. This CDR3 comprises 14 residues. Per the germline V gene, CDR1 is KGHSH and CDR2 is LQKENI. The CDR3 protein is CASSPDSRNEKLFF. CDR3 in DNA: TGTGCCAGCTCACCGGACAGCCGTAATGAAAAACTGTTTTTT.

The V and J genes are TRBV6-5 and TRBJ2-5, with TRBD1 as a possible D gene (5 bases). The CDR3 sequence is 13 residues long. Per the germline V gene, CDR1 is MNHEY and CDR2 is SVGAGI. Trimming removed 6 bases from V and 2 bases from J, with 10 bases in between. CDR3 loop: CASRLTAQETQYF. The CDR3 DNA follows: TGTGCCAGCAGGCTGACAGCACAAGAGACCCAGTACTTC.

The chain recombines TRBV7-8 with TRBJ2-2; TRBD1 might be the D (6 bases). Trimming shortened V by 5 bases and J by 0 bases, and 10 bases separated the two germline ends. This CDR3 has 15 amino acids. The V gene's germline CDR1 is SGHVS and CDR2 FQNEAQ. The CDR3, as DNA: TGTGCCAGCAGCAGGGGGACCGCGAACACCGGGGAGCTGTTTTTT. It yields the protein CASSRGTANTGELFF.

This chain joins TRBV6-2 or TRBV6-3 and TRBJ2-7; the D gene is possibly TRBD2 (5 bases). This CDR3 contains 12 residues. Trimming took off 8 bases at V and 12 bases at J, with 20 bases between the two ends. Germline loops: CDR1 MNHEY, CDR2 SVGEGT. CDR3: CASGLSRELPYF. The CDR3 region has the DNA TGTGCCAGCGGCCTTTCTCGGGAACTACCGTACTTC.

CDR3 DNA sequence: TGTGCCAGCAGAGGGACAGGGCTCGGAGGCTACACCTTC. Its translation is CASRGTGLGGYTF. The rearrangement links TRBV2 to TRBJ1-2; 9 bases align to TRBD1. This CDR3 region has 13 residues. The germline V gene has CDR1 SNHLY and CDR2 FYNNEI. J was trimmed by 8 bases and V by 6 bases; bases with no gene match: 7.

The V gene is TRBV29-1, the J gene TRBJ2-5; 8 nucleotides match TRBD2. Germline V gives CDR1 SQVTM, CDR2 ANQGSEA. The CDR3 is made up of 13 amino acids. V dropped 3 bases and J dropped 9; count of bases not matched to a gene: 9. CDR3 bases: TGCAGCGTTGATTTGGCGGGGGGTCTGGCCCAGTACTTC. It yields the protein CSVDLAGGLAQYF. Drawing the rest from reference TRBV29-1 and TRBJ2-5, the complete variable domain is SAVISQKPSRDICQRGTSLTIQCQVDSQVTMMFWYRQQPGQSLTLIATANQGSEATYESGFVIDKFPISRPNLTFSTLTVSNMSPEDSSIYLCSVDLAGGLAQYFGPGTRLLVL.

The chain employs TRBV27 and TRBJ1-4; D is perhaps TRBD1 (5 bases). From germline, CDR1 is MNHEY and CDR2 SMNVEV (reference sequence). V gave up 5 bases and J gave up 0 bases, with 13 bases separating them. This CDR3 is built from 16 residues. CDR3 amino acids: CASSRKGPATNEKLFF. The DNA of the CDR3 is TGTGCCAGCAGTCGGAAGGGGCCCGCAACTAATGAAAAACTGTTTTTT.

The chain couples TRBV18 to TRBJ1-6; 8 bases match TRBD1. Trimming at V came to 2 bases and at J to 7 bases, leaving 7 bases not matched to a gene. The CDR3 consists of 16 residues. Germline CDR1 is KGHSH and CDR2 is LQKENI. The CDR3 is CASSPTDRGPNSPLHF. CDR3 DNA sequence: TGTGCCAGCTCACCAACTGACAGGGGACCCAATTCACCCCTCCACTTT.

This clone was recorded a few times. The rearrangement uses TRBV19 and TRBJ1-5, with 7 nucleotides matching TRBD1. CDR1 and CDR2 (germline): LNHDA, SQIVND (reference sequence). The CDR3 covers 15 residues. The V segment lost 3 bases and the J segment 6 bases; nucleotides outside the gene matches: 8. In DNA form, the CDR3 reads TGTGCCAGTAGTATCCGGGACAGAAGAAGTCAGCCCCAGCATTTT. Protein product: CASSIRDRRSQPQHF.

CDR3 in amino acids: CASSTILGNEQFF. The CDR3 nucleotides are TGTGCCAGTAGTACGATTCTAGGAAATGAGCAGTTCTTC. This chain links TRBV19 with TRBJ2-1; no firm D call. The CDR3 covers 13 residues. V lost 4 bases and J 7 bases, leaving 11 bases between the germline ends. Germline CDR1 and CDR2: LNHDA and SQIVND (reference sequence).

V is TRBV4-2 and J is TRBJ2-1; 12 nucleotides agree with TRBD2. CDR1 LGHNA and CDR2 YNFKEQ come from the germline V gene. The CDR3 runs to 16 residues. J gave up 8 bases and V 3 bases, and 8 bases lay outside the gene matches. CDR3 residues: CASSHASGRAPDEQFF. The CDR3 region has the DNA TGTGCCAGCAGCCACGCTAGCGGGAGGGCCCCGGATGAGCAGTTCTTC.

The genes are TRBV21-1 and TRBJ2-3; TRBD1 is the table's D call, not checked against the DNA. TRBV21-1 is described as a pseudogene. This CDR3 comprises 14 residues. The chain's CDR3 is CASSRTGYADTQYF. CDR3 in DNA: TGTGCCAGCAGCAGGACAGGTTACGCAGATACGCAGTATTTT.

The chain employs TRBV4-2 and TRBJ2-3; 10 bases are a match to TRBD2. After removal of 2 bases from V and 5 bases from J, the junction contained 10 bases not matched to a gene. CDR3 length: 17 amino acids. The germline CDR1 and CDR2 sequences are LGHNA and YNFKEQ. In nucleotides, the CDR3 is TGTGCCAGCAGCCAACGACCTCTAGCGGGAGTTGTAGATACGCAGTATTTT. Amino acids: CASSQRPLAGVVDTQYF.

The rearrangement joins TRBV28 to TRBJ1-2, with 9 bases fitting TRBD1. With 8 bases clipped from V and 5 bases from J, the junction kept 6 bases outside the gene matches. The germline CDR1 and CDR2 sequences are MDHEN and SYDVKM. There are 13 residues in the CDR3. The CDR3 region is CASLSDRGYGYTF. The CDR3 DNA follows: TGTGCCAGCCTATCGGACAGGGGTTATGGCTACACCTTC.

In DNA, the CDR3 is TGCAGCGTTGTTTCTCTCTACGAGCAGTACTTC. Protein product: CSVVSLYEQYF. The chain employs TRBV29-1 and TRBJ2-7; D is undetermined. From germline, CDR1 is SQVTM and CDR2 ANQGSEA. This CDR3 contains 11 residues. V lost 4 bases and J 3 bases, leaving 7 bases between the germline ends.

This chain uses TRBV29-1 with TRBJ1-2; D uncertain. V was pared by 2 bases and J by 1 base, with 5 bases between. The CDR3 sequence is 12 residues long. Germline loops: CDR1 SQVTM, CDR2 ANQGSEA. The CDR3 nucleotides read TGCAGCGTTGAAATAGATAACTATGGCTACACCTTC. Protein: CSVEIDNYGYTF.

The chain uses TRBV28 and TRBJ1-1; 8 bases fit TRBD1. Germline CDR1 is MDHEN and CDR2 is SYDVKM. The trim removed 8 bases at V and 7 bases at J, leaving 12 bases unmatched. The length of the CDR3 is 14 residues. The CDR3 DNA reads as TGTGCCAGCGGTACCAGGGGGCGCGGGGTTGAAGCTTTCTTT. This codes for CASGTRGRGVEAFF.

The genes are TRBV4-1 and TRBJ2-7; TRBD2 matches 9 bases. Germline CDR1 reads MGHRA; CDR2 reads YSYEKL. The CDR3 consists of 15 residues. V lost 4 bases, J lost 2 bases, and 6 bases stayed unmatched. CDR3 sequence (DNA): TGCGCCAGCAGCCGGACTAGCGCCGGTCCCTACGAGCAGTACTTC. Its protein product is CASSRTSAGPYEQYF.

The chain employs TRBV19 and TRBJ2-7; 8 bases match TRBD1. Germline assignment: CDR1 LNHDA and CDR2 SQIVND (reference sequence). The trim removed 3 bases at V and 5 bases at J, leaving 6 bases unmatched. This CDR3 is 14 amino acids long. Here the CDR3 reads CASSIRDRRNEQYF. CDR3 in DNA: TGTGCCAGTAGTATTCGGGACAGGAGAAACGAGCAGTACTTC.

CDR3 coding DNA: TGTGCCAGCAGCTTAGATAGGGGGGGTTTTTACGAGCAGTACTTC. The encoded protein is CASSLDRGGFYEQYF. The V call is TRBV11-2, the J call TRBJ2-7; D is possibly TRBD2 (7 bases). The CDR3 contains 15 residues. The V and J ends lost 0 bases and 4 bases respectively, with 13 bases between them. Germline V gene lookup returns CDR1 SGHAT and CDR2 FQNNGV.

V gene TRBV7-2 combines with J gene TRBJ2-6, with 7 bases matching TRBD1. V trimming: 1 base; J trimming: 2 bases; junction bases outside the gene matches: 8. Germline CDR1 reads SGHTA; CDR2 reads FQGNSA. The CDR3 has 18 amino acids. The CDR3 DNA is TGTGCCAGCAGCTTAGGTAGACAGGGTATGGCTGGGGCCAACGTCCTGACTTTC. Its translation: CASSLGRQGMAGANVLTF.

V and J are TRBV18 and TRBJ1-1, with D possibly TRBD1 on 5 matching bases. Per germline, CDR1 KGHSH and CDR2 LQKENI. With 5 bases removed from V and 4 bases from J, the gap between germline ends came to 14 bases. The CDR3 loop spans 14 amino acids. CDR3 protein: CASSSQGVGTEAFF. CDR3 in DNA: TGTGCCAGCTCATCCCAGGGTGTTGGCACTGAAGCTTTCTTT. The variable domain in full, completed from reference TRBV18 and TRBJ1-1, reads NAGVMQNPRHLVRRRGQEARLRCSPMKGHSHVYWYRQLPEEGLKFMVYLQKENIIDESGMPKERFSAEFPKEGPSILRIQQVVRGDSAAYFCASSSQGVGTEAFFGQGTRLTVV.